This TCR beta chain was retrieved from a study of shared clonotypes between healthy human individuals. Data came from immunoSEQ multiplex PCR; TCRdb stores just in-frame clones and leaves some out. Of around 1.4 million clones in the sample, less than 99% were seen once. To note about this clone: Its target is not known.

This CDR3 is built from 15 residues. The germline gives CDR1 SGHTS, CDR2 YDEGEE. V dropped 0 bases and J dropped 3; count of bases not matched to a gene: 3. Whole-study findings and limits: A handful of donors had roughly 5% of their naive CD4 clonotypes in common. Larger estimated richness was generally seen in naive subsets than in memory subsets.

The sample taken for sequencing was naive CD4+ T cells sorted from blood. Subset meaning: CD45RA+ positively selected. This sequence joins TRBV5-8 and TRBJ1-2; TRBD1 matches 9 bases. The origin of this receptor is a man aged 25-45 years in good health. CDR3 amino acids: CASSLAWTGDYGYTF. The CDR3 DNA is TGTGCCAGCAGCTTGGCTTGGACAGGGGACTATGGCTACACCTTC.